Below, 29 T cell receptor beta chains from the same sample are listed, as sequenced in a study of Ad26.COV2.S vaccination and SARS-CoV-2 variants. The treatment denotes: around 19 received Ad26.COV2.S at low or high dose, single or two shots; about five received placebo; per-sample allocation not given. Day 63 after the first vaccine or placebo injection was the time point for sampling. Using immunoSEQ multiplex PCR, the repertoire was profiled, and TCRdb retains in-frame clones only, with some absent. Counted here are about 440,000 clones, roughly 89% occurring once; the ten biggest clones make up 10% to 15%. The sequences come from peripheral blood, collected in a trial of Ad26.COV2.S vaccine versus placebo. The receptors come from a person between 18 and 60 years old who received the Ad26.COV2.S COVID-19 vaccine or a placebo.

This clone appeared a single time. This chain joins TRBV7-9 and TRBJ1-5; D call uncertain. Per the germline V gene, CDR1 is SEHNR and CDR2 is FQNEAQ (reference sequence). The CDR3 contains 14 residues. Trimming took 3 bases from V and 7 from J, leaving 13 bases between them. CDR3 nucleotides: TGTGCCAGCAGCTTGGCGTCTTACCCACAGCCCCAGCATTTT. Translation gives CASSLASYPQPQHF.

V usage is TRBV7-2 and J usage is TRBJ1-1; 7 bases fit TRBD1. Per the germline V gene, CDR1 is SGHTA and CDR2 is FQGNSA. CDR3 length: 14 residues. The ends lost 2 bases at V and 11 bases at J; junction bases unmatched: 11. The chain's CDR3 is CASSLSRQGMMAFF. The CDR3 DNA reads as TGTGCCAGCAGCTTATCTAGACAGGGAATGATGGCTTTCTTT.

The chain employs TRBV29-1 and TRBJ1-2; 10 bases agree with TRBD1. Per the germline V gene, CDR1 is SQVTM and CDR2 is ANQGSEA. This CDR3 comprises 14 residues. V gave up 1 base and J gave up 3 bases; unmatched junction bases: 2. The CDR3: CSVEGQGAYYGYTF. CDR3 in DNA: TGCAGCGTTGAAGGACAGGGGGCTTACTATGGCTACACCTTC.

The rearrangement joins TRBV10-3 to TRBJ2-1, with 8 bases matching TRBD1. This CDR3 contains 16 residues. Germline values: CDR1 ENHRY, CDR2 SYGVKD. V was clipped by 4 bases and J by 5 bases; unmatched bases: 10. In DNA form, the CDR3 reads TGTGCCATCAGTGCTGTGACAGGGGCATTTAACAATGAGCAGTTCTTC. It translates to CAISAVTGAFNNEQFF.

The chain joins TRBV7-8 to TRBJ2-1; 10 bases are a match to TRBD1. J gave up 7 bases and V 6 bases, and 9 bases lay outside the gene matches. Germline CDR1 reads SGHVS; CDR2 reads FQNEAQ. The CDR3 contains 15 residues. The CDR3 is CASRRPGQGKNEQFF. The CDR3 DNA is TGTGCCAGCAGGAGACCGGGACAGGGGAAGAATGAGCAGTTCTTC.

This clone was recorded once. The chain uses TRBV24-1 and TRBJ2-3, with a weak D call TRBD2 (5 bases). The germline V and J ends were trimmed by 2 bases and 2 bases, with 10 bases remaining between them. Germline CDR1 KGHDR, CDR2 SFDVKD. The CDR3 contains 15 residues. The chain's CDR3 is CATSDYAGPTDTQYF. Written as DNA, the CDR3 is TGTGCCACCAGTGATTACGCGGGCCCCACAGATACGCAGTATTTT.

The V call is TRBV9, the J call TRBJ2-7, with D maybe TRBD2 (6 bases). V dropped 0 bases and J dropped 3 bases, with 13 bases sitting between them. Germline lookup yields CDR1 SGDLS and CDR2 YYNGEE. The CDR3 loop spans 15 amino acids. The CDR3 DNA sequence: TGTGCCAGCAGCGTAGGCCCAGCGGGTGACTACGAGCAGTACTTC. Its translation: CASSVGPAGDYEQYF.

This clone appeared a few times. The V gene is TRBV5-1, the J gene TRBJ1-3; D not resolved. Germline values: CDR1 SGHRS, CDR2 YFSETQ. V was cut by 0 bases and J by 2 bases, with 3 bases left in between. CDR3 length: 13 amino acids. The CDR3 loop reads CASSLEAGNTIYF. The CDR3 nucleotides are TGCGCCAGCAGCTTGGAAGCTGGAAACACCATATATTTT.

The chain links TRBV18 to TRBJ2-1; TRBD1 matches 11 bases. Unmatched junction bases numbered 6, after V lost 5 bases and J lost 9 bases. This CDR3 spans 14 amino acids. Germline V gene lookup returns CDR1 KGHSH and CDR2 LQKENI. The CDR3 DNA is TGTGCCAGCTCAGCTGGACAGGGGGCTAGTGAGCAGTTCTTC. It codes for CASSAGQGASEQFF. Using reference TRBV18 and TRBJ2-1 for the parts outside the CDR3, the full variable domain is NAGVMQNPRHLVRRRGQEARLRCSPMKGHSHVYWYRQLPEEGLKFMVYLQKENIIDESGMPKERFSAEFPKEGPSILRIQQVVRGDSAAYFCASSAGQGASEQFFGPGTRLTVL.

The J gene is TRBJ2-3, the V gene TRBV24-1; D ambiguous. Trimming took off 9 bases at V and 2 bases at J, with 11 bases between the two ends. The CDR3 consists of 13 residues. Germline V lookup: CDR1 KGHDR, CDR2 SFDVKD. For the CDR3, the DNA is TGTGCCACCTCGACGGAAAACACAGATACGCAGTATTTT. This gives the protein CATSTENTDTQYF.

This rearrangement joins TRBV2 to TRBJ1-2; unclear D gene. Germline CDR1 is SNHLY and CDR2 is FYNNEI. This CDR3 has 12 amino acids. The ends were cut back, 5 bases at V and 12 bases at J, with 16 bases in the middle. The CDR3 sequence: CASSFLDRGHTF. The CDR3 bases are TGTGCCAGCAGTTTTCTAGACCGCGGCCACACCTTC.

The gene calls are TRBV6-5 and TRBJ2-5; TRBD2 aligns across 10 bases. Trimming cost V 6 bases and J 3 bases; bases outside gene matches: 1. The length of the CDR3 is 13 residues. Germline V gene data show CDR1 as MNHEY and CDR2 as SVGAGI. CDR3 sequence (DNA): TGTGCCAGCAGCGGACTAGCGGAAGAGACCCAGTACTTC. Protein sequence: CASSGLAEETQYF.

The chain carries TRBV5-1 and TRBJ1-1, with a tentative D call TRBD1 (5 bases). Germline V lookup: CDR1 SGHRS, CDR2 YFSETQ. The germline V and J ends were trimmed by 5 bases and 1 base, with 15 bases remaining between them. This CDR3 contains 15 residues. The CDR3 bases are TGCGCCAGCAGACCGACGGGACCCCAGAACACTGAAGCTTTCTTT. As protein: CASRPTGPQNTEAFF. The full variable domain, its missing parts supplied by reference TRBV5-1 and TRBJ1-1, is KAGVTQTPRYLIKTRGQQVTLSCSPISGHRSVSWYQQTPGQGLQFLFEYFSETQRNKGNFPGRFSGRQFSNSRSEMNVSTLELGDSALYLCASRPTGPQNTEAFFGQGTRLTVV.

This chain connects TRBV29-1 to TRBJ1-1, with D unclear. Trimming stripped 4 bases from V and 1 base from J, with 13 bases between. Germline V gives CDR1 SQVTM, CDR2 ANQGSEA. This CDR3 region has 14 residues. The CDR3 spells CSVARGAQNTEAFF. The CDR3 region has the DNA TGCAGCGTTGCCCGAGGTGCGCAGAACACTGAAGCTTTCTTT.

This chain connects TRBV5-4 to TRBJ2-1, with unresolved D. CDR1 and CDR2 (germline): SGHNT, YYREEE (reference sequence). There are 13 residues in the CDR3. Trimming left V 3 bases short and J 9 bases short, with 13 bases between. The CDR3 nucleotides read TGTGCCAGCAGCTCGAGGAGCGTGGGTGAGCAGTTCTTC. Translated: CASSSRSVGEQFF.

The V and J genes are TRBV7-9 and TRBJ1-2, with D uncertain. CDR1 SEHNR and CDR2 FQNEAQ come from the germline V gene (reference sequence). This CDR3 comprises 15 residues. The V end was cut by 1 base, the J end by 8 bases, with 17 bases between. The CDR3 here is CASSLGLRAARGYTF. In DNA form, the CDR3 reads TGTGCCAGCAGCTTAGGCTTGCGGGCCGCTCGGGGCTACACCTTC.

This clone appeared a single time. The chain combines TRBV27 with TRBJ2-1; 11 bases agree with TRBD2. Losses at the gene ends were 6 bases for V and 8 bases for J; bases not matched to a gene: 6. CDR1 is MNHEY and CDR2 is SMNVEV in the germline V gene (reference sequence). The CDR3 contains 14 residues. CDR3 coding DNA: TGTGCCAGCAGCCCCACTAGCGGGAGATATGAGCAGTTCTTC. Amino acids: CASSPTSGRYEQFF.

The CDR3 nucleotides read TGCGCCAGCAGGGGAGATGGGGAGCAGTACTTC. Translation gives CASRGDGEQYF. This sequence joins TRBV5-1 and TRBJ2-7; TRBD2 might be the D (5 bases). Per the germline V gene, CDR1 is SGHRS and CDR2 is YFSETQ. V lost 5 bases, J lost 7 bases, and 10 bases lay in between. This CDR3 spans 11 amino acids.

The V call is TRBV15, the J call TRBJ1-2; 8 nucleotides agree with TRBD1. Unmatched junction bases numbered 15, after V lost 0 bases and J lost 6 bases. Germline V gives CDR1 LNHNV, CDR2 YYDKDF (reference sequence). The CDR3 totals 18 residues. CDR3 DNA: TGTGCCACCAGCAGAGATCGTTCACTCTCAGGGGGCGCTAATGGCTACACCTTC. This encodes CATSRDRSLSGGANGYTF.

The rearrangement uses TRBV6-5 and TRBJ2-7, with D uncertain. CDR1 and CDR2 (germline): MNHEY, SVGAGI. Trimming pared 6 bases from V and 3 bases from J, leaving 12 bases between. The CDR3 is 13 amino acids. The DNA for the CDR3 is TGTGCCAGCAGCCCCTGGGCAGACTACGAGCAGTACTTC. Amino acid sequence: CASSPWADYEQYF.

The rearrangement uses TRBV30 and TRBJ2-1, with D hard to call. The CDR3 covers 13 residues. The V gene's germline CDR1 is GTSNPN and CDR2 SVGIG (reference sequence). V was shortened by 0 bases and J by 4 bases, with 7 bases between the two germline ends. The CDR3 protein is CAWSVISYNEQFF. In nucleotides, the CDR3 is TGTGCCTGGAGTGTAATCAGTTACAATGAGCAGTTCTTC.

The chain is built from TRBV21-1 and TRBJ2-7. TRBV21-1 is an annotated pseudogene. The CDR3 loop spans 15 amino acids. This chain's CDR3 is CASKGKGPHSHEQYF. The CDR3 bases are TGTGCCAGCAAAGGGAAGGGTCCCCACTCCCACGAGCAGTACTTC.

This clone was observed a few times. This chain connects TRBV28 to TRBJ1-3; D not resolved. The germline V and J ends were trimmed by 7 bases and 6 bases, with 7 bases remaining between them. Germline CDR1 and CDR2: MDHEN and SYDVKM. This CDR3 comprises 11 residues. The CDR3 loop reads CASTAVNTIYF. The CDR3 DNA sequence: TGTGCCAGCACCGCCGTAAACACCATATATTTT.

The genes are TRBV6-1 and TRBJ2-6, with 11 positions matching TRBD1. V was clipped by 2 bases and J by 3 bases; unmatched bases: 6. This CDR3 is built from 18 residues. Per the germline V gene, CDR1 is MNHNS and CDR2 is SASEGT. The DNA for the CDR3 is TGTGCCAGCAGTGAACTCGGGACAGGGGGTTTTGGGGCCAACGTCCTGACTTTC. Protein product: CASSELGTGGFGANVLTF.

This rearrangement joins TRBV10-3 to TRBJ2-1; a possible D gene is TRBD1 (7 bases). The CDR3 runs to 13 residues. The germline CDR1 and CDR2 sequences are ENHRY and SYGVKD. Trimming shortened V by 6 bases and J by 6 bases, and 12 bases separated the two germline ends. CDR3 DNA: TGTGCCATCAGGGAGGGGGCTAGCAATGAGCAGTTCTTC. It specifies CAIREGASNEQFF.

This chain joins TRBV5-4 and TRBJ2-5; D remains unclear. Per the germline V gene, CDR1 is SGHNT and CDR2 is YYREEE (reference sequence). Trimming removed 3 bases at V and 2 bases at J, with 8 bases between. CDR3 length: 13 amino acids. In DNA form, the CDR3 reads TGTGCCAGCAGCTCGACACGACAAGAGACCCAGTACTTC. Its translation: CASSSTRQETQYF.

The genes are TRBV5-1 and TRBJ2-1; TRBD1 aligns across 8 bases. The CDR3 runs 16 residues. V gave up 4 bases and J gave up 4 bases; unmatched junction bases: 10. The V gene's germline CDR1 is SGHRS and CDR2 YFSETQ. In DNA form, the CDR3 reads TGCGCCAGCAGCACATCGACAGGGGACGGTTACAATGAGCAGTTCTTC. Residues: CASSTSTGDGYNEQFF.

The V call is TRBV5-3, the J call TRBJ2-1, with D unclear. TRBV5-3 is annotated as an ORF whose role is uncertain. V was pared by 3 bases and J by 9 bases, with 13 bases between. There are 13 residues in the CDR3. This CDR3 is CARSWNVVGEQFF. CDR3 nucleotide sequence: TGTGCCAGAAGCTGGAACGTAGTGGGTGAGCAGTTCTTC.

The chain recombines TRBV19 with TRBJ1-3; D call uncertain. Trimming stripped 8 bases from V and 0 bases from J, with 11 bases between. The CDR3 loop spans 14 amino acids. Germline V gives CDR1 LNHDA, CDR2 SQIVND (reference sequence). Written as DNA, the CDR3 is TGTGCCAGTCTTAAGGCCAGCTCTGGAAACACCATATATTTT. Its translation is CASLKASSGNTIYF.